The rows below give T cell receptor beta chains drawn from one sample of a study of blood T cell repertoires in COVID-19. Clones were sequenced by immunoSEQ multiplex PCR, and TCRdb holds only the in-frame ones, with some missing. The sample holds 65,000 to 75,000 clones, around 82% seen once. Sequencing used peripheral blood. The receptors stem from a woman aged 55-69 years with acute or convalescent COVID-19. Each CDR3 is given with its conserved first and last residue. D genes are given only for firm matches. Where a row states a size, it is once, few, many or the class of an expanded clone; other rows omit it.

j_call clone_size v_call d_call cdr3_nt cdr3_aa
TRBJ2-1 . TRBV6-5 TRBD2 TGTGCCAGCAGTAGCGGAGGACTAGCAAGGAATGAGCAGTTCTTC CASSSGGLARNEQFF
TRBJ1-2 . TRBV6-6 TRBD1 TGTGCCAGCAGTCCGGGGACAGGATCTCATTCTAACTATGGCTACACCTTC CASSPGTGSHSNYGYTF
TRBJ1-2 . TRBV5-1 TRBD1 TGCGCCAGCAGCTCGAGACAGGGTTCCCATGGCTACACCTTC CASSSRQGSHGYTF
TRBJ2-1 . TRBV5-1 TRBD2 TGCGCCAGCCAGCGCGGGGGTGGCACCTACAATGAGCAGTTCTTC CASQRGGGTYNEQFF
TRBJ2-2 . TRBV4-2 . TGTGCCAGCAGGGGCGGCGGGACCTCTAGCACCGGGGAGCTGTTTTTT CASRGGGTSSTGELFF
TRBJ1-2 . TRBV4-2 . TGTGCCAGCAGCCCCTCTCCGGGGGGGCAGGGGAATGGCTACACCTTC CASSPSPGGQGNGYTF
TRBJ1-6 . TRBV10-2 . TGCGCCAGCAGTGAGCAGGACAGCTATAATTCACCCCTCCACTTT CASSEQDSYNSPLHF
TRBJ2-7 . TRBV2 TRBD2 TGTGCCAGCACGGAGACGGGGGGGCACCACGAGCAGTACTTC CASTETGGHHEQYF
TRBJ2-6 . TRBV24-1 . TGTGCCACCAGTCCACGGACTGGCCTCTCTGGGGCCAACGTCCTGACTTTC CATSPRTGLSGANVLTF
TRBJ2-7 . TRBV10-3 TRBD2 TGTGCCATCAGTGAAAGGGGACTAGCGGGGGTCCAGCAGTACTTC CAISERGLAGVQQYF
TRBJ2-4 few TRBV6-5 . TGTGCCACACTGGACTTAGCCAAAAACATTCAGTACTTC CATLDLAKNIQYF
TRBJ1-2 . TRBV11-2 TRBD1 TGTGCCAGCAGCCTCCAGGACAGGGCCGGCTATGGCTACACCTTC CASSLQDRAGYGYTF
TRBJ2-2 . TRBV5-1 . TGCGCCAGCAGCGTCGCCCGAGGGGGGGAGCTGTTTTTT CASSVARGGELFF
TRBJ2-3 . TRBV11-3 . TGTGCCAGCAGCTTACAGGGGAGTTCAGGGGATACGCAGTATTTT CASSLQGSSGDTQYF
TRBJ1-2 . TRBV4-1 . TGCGCCAGCAGCCAAGATGCAGGGTCGAACTATGGCTACACCTTC CASSQDAGSNYGYTF
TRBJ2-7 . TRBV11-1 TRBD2 TGTGCCAGCAGCTTCTCTAGCGGGTCCTACGAGCAGTACTTC CASSFSSGSYEQYF
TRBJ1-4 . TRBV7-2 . TGTGCCAGCAGCCCGCGAGGGACTCAGGGTAATGAAAAACTGTTTTTT CASSPRGTQGNEKLFF
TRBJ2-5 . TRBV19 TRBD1 TGTGCCAGTAGTATGTGGGGGGGACAGGGTAAAGAGACCCAGTACTTC CASSMWGGQGKETQYF
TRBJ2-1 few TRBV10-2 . TGCGCCTCCCAGGGTCGTGCGGGGCCGTACAATGAGCAGTTCTTC CASQGRAGPYNEQFF
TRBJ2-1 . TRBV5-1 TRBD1 TGCGCCAGCAGCCTTCTGACAGGGGGCTCGGATGAGCAGTTCTTC CASSLLTGGSDEQFF
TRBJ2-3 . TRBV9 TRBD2 TGTGCCAGCAGCGTAGGGGCGAAGCGGGGCGGCACAGATACGCAGTATTTT CASSVGAKRGGTDTQYF
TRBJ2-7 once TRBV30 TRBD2 TGTGCCTGGAGTTCGGGGGGTGGGGTTGTCTACGAGCAGTACTTC CAWSSGGGVVYEQYF
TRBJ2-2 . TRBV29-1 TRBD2 TGCAGCGTCCCGGGACTAGAATCCCCCGGGGAGCTGTTTTTT CSVPGLESPGELFF
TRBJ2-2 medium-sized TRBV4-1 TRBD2 TGCGCCAGCAGCCAAGTCGCGGGGGGACAGAACACCGGGGAGCTGTTTTTT CASSQVAGGQNTGELFF
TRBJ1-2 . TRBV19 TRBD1 TGTGCCAGTAGGGAACAGGGGTTCTTTGGCTACACCTTC CASREQGFFGYTF
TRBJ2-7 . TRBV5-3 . TGTGCCAGAAGCTTGGCACGGGGGTTCTACGAGCAGTACTTC CARSLARGFYEQYF
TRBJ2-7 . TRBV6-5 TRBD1 TGTGCCAGCATGAGGGGACAGGGCACCTACGAGCAGTACTTC CASMRGQGTYEQYF
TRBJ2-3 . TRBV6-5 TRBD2 TGTGCCAGCAGTTACTCGACTAGCGGGGGAGATACGCAGTATTTT CASSYSTSGGDTQYF
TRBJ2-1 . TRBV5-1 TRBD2 TGCGCCAGCAACCTAAATGTACGGGGGGGCGGCAATGAGCAGTTCTTC CASNLNVRGGGNEQFF
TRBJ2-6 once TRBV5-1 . TGCGCCAGCAGCTTGGCCTTGGAGGGGCCTGGGGCCAACGTCCTGACTTTC CASSLALEGPGANVLTF
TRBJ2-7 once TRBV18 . TGTGCCAGCTCACCTGGACCCGGCCCGGGGGAGCAGTACTTC CASSPGPGPGEQYF
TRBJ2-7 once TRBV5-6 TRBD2 TGTGCCAGCAGCTTGGGGTGGGAGGGCACCTACGAGCAGTACTTC CASSLGWEGTYEQYF
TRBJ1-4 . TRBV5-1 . TGCGCCAGCAGCTTGGCGGGGTTGGTCCTTACAACTAATGAAAAACTGTTTTTT CASSLAGLVLTTNEKLFF
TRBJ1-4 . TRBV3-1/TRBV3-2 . TGTGCCAGCAGGCTAACGGGGTTTAATGAAAAACTGTTTTTT CASRLTGFNEKLFF
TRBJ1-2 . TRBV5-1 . TGCGCCAGCAGCTTGGATTGGGTGCGGAGCTATGGCTACACCTTC CASSLDWVRSYGYTF
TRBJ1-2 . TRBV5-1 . TGCGCCAGCAGCTTGTTCGGGGAGGAGGCGTATGGCTACACCTTC CASSLFGEEAYGYTF
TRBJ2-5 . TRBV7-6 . TGTGCCAGCAGCTTAGAAGAGGCCCAGTACTTC CASSLEEAQYF
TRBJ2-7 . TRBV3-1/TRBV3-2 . TGTGCCAGCAGCCAAGTCTACGACGAGCAGTACTTC CASSQVYDEQYF
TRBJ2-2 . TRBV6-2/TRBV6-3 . TGTGCCAGCAGTCCGCGTGCGGGCCGGAACACCGGGGAGCTGTTTTTT CASSPRAGRNTGELFF
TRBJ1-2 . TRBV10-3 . TGTGCCATCAGTGAGGGCGGAGGGAGAAGCTATGGCTACACCTTC CAISEGGGRSYGYTF
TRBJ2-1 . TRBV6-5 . TGTGCCAGCAGTTCCCCAGGGGACAACAATGAGCAGTTCTTC CASSSPGDNNEQFF
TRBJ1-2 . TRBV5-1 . TGCGCCAGCAGCGAACAGGGTGCGTATGGCTACACCTTC CASSEQGAYGYTF
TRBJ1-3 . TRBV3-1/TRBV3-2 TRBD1 TGTGCCAGCAGTCCCGGGACAGGGGGCGGAAACACCATATATTTT CASSPGTGGGNTIYF
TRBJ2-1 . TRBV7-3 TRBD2 TGTGCCAGCAGCTTAGAGCCAGCGGGGCTATACAATGAGCAGTTCTTC CASSLEPAGLYNEQFF
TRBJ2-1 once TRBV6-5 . TGTGCCAGCAACCGTGGCACTAGCCAGGATGAGCAGTTCTTC CASNRGTSQDEQFF
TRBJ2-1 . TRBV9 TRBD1 TGTGCCAGCAGCGTAGGACAGGGGACTCCCAATGAGCAGTTCTTC CASSVGQGTPNEQFF
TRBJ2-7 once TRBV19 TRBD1 TGTGCCAGTAGTCACGGGACAGGTAAAGGGTCCTACGAGCAGTACTTC CASSHGTGKGSYEQYF
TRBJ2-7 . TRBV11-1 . TGTGCCAGCAGCTTGGATGTGACTCTCTCCTACGAGCAGTACTTC CASSLDVTLSYEQYF
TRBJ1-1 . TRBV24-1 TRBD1 TGTGCCACCAGTTTTCTCCGGACAGGGGGTAAGGTGAACACTGAAGCTTTCTTT CATSFLRTGGKVNTEAFF
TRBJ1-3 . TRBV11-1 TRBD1 TGTGCCAGCAGCTTTGACAGGGCTGAAAACACCATATATTTT CASSFDRAENTIYF
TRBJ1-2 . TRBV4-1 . TGCGCCAGCAGCTCCAGCGCCGGGACAACACGCTACACCTTC CASSSSAGTTRYTF